This T cell receptor (beta chain) was retrieved from a study of CD8+ T cells in alopecia areata (dated by TCRdb to 2016 to 2018). Regarding the study in general: Treated patients were enrolled in an open-label pilot trial of oral tofacitinib, 5 to 10 mg twice daily, for moderate-to-severe alopecia areata. Patients on tofacitinib were biopsied at baseline and after 4 and 24 weeks of treatment, and several of the patients also had a later scalp biopsy. TCRbeta CDR3 regions were amplified by immunoSEQ multiplex PCR using 35 Vbeta forward and 13 Jbeta reverse primers. Scalp tissue and sorted CD4+ and CD8+ peripheral blood T cells from patchy and totalis/universalis alopecia areata patients and from healthy controls were covered by human TCRbeta sequencing. In both human patients and the C3H/HeJ mouse model, the study applied high-throughput TCRbeta sequencing to look at T cell clonal expansion in alopecia areata. The SALT score, which quantifies the percentage of affected scalp surface area, was used to measure disease severity in treated patients. Scalp clonality was compared among normal scalp (n=4), patchy alopecia areata scalp (n=8), and alopecia totalis/universalis scalp (n=8). The RNA source kit depended on sample type: the PAXgene miRNA kit for fixed scalp, the miRNeasy kit for PBMCs, and the RNeasy kit for mouse skin. Patients received tofacitinib for 6 to 18 months and were then followed off drug for 6 months to check for delayed response and recurrence. The full study reports these points: Scalp TCR repertoire analysis is complicated because resident alphabeta T cells in normal human skin are also sequenced, whereas mouse skin is dominated by gammadelta T cells. Scalp clonality and the number of expanded CD8+ clones among the top 100 scalp clones were significantly decreased by tofacitinib. Higher clonality and more expanded CD8+ clones were observed in lesional scalp than in normal scalp, particularly in alopecia totalis/universalis, a finding suggestive of antigenic drive. Because the treated cohort was small and included a single nonresponder, larger studies are needed to assess links between baseline CD8+ expansion and response. TCR sequences shared between patients were less clear than in mice, possibly partly because of HLA diversity in the patient population. Many expanded lesional clones persisted in scalp and blood during tofacitinib treatment, which may partly explain relapse after stopping treatment.

Spanning cysteine to phenylalanine, the CDR3 consists of 12 amino acids. The kept DNA is CDR3 alone, 36 bases in frame from the first base. The V and J ends are trimmed by 5 bases and 4 bases, leaving 11 bases between them. Based on the germline V gene, the CDR1 and CDR2 sequences are SQVTM and ANQGSEA. The label giving this sample's time point can be read as: approximately 4 weeks on oral tofacitinib. This specimen's treatment or condition label, per the study, means: oral pan-JAK inhibitor, 5-10 mg twice daily. Lesional scalp punch biopsies and peripheral blood were collected from alopecia areata patients. After PBMCs were isolated by density centrifugation and stained for CD3, CD4 and CD8, a FACSAria was used to sort CD4+ and CD8+ T cells. Library method: the immunoSEQ multiplex PCR assay. To provide template for TCR sequencing, every sample had RNA extracted and reverse transcribed into cDNA. SuperScript III was used for first-strand cDNA synthesis, primed with a 2:1 mix of oligo-dT and random hexamers. A synthetic immune receptor repertoire was used to assess amplification bias, and residual bias was removed computationally. The study's processing was this. After raw reads were preprocessed to remove errors, the CDR3 was defined following IMGT conventions as running from the conserved cysteine to phenylalanine. Clonality was computed by normalizing Shannon entropy by log2 of the number of productive unique TCRs and subtracting the result from 1. Whether scalp clones were CD4 or CD8 was inferred by matching scalp TCRbeta sequences against CD4 and CD8 repertoires sorted from blood. In its TCRdb copy, this immuneACCESS table keeps in-frame sequences only and misses some clones. Where compared with another copy, unresolved V genes explain less than half of these, and the others have no known cause. That table furnishes V, J and clone size, whereas the DNA furnished D and trimming. The sample profile shows about 120,000 clones; about 50% of them were found once. The top ten constitute roughly 0.45% of the sample.

There are a few counts of this clone. Its binding antigen is unknown. No base quality values were provided; no much bigger clone lies one nucleotide off. Rearrangement joined TRBV29-1 to TRBJ2-5, and perhaps TRBD1 as D gene, on 6 matching bases. The origin of this receptor is a human donor with alopecia areata. The input for sequencing was CD4+ T cells sorted from blood, taken at week 4, from a patient treated with tofacitinib. The CDR3 has the sequence CSVLGRGETQYF. The nucleotides read TGCAGCGTTTTGGGCAGGGGAGAGACCCAGTACTTC.